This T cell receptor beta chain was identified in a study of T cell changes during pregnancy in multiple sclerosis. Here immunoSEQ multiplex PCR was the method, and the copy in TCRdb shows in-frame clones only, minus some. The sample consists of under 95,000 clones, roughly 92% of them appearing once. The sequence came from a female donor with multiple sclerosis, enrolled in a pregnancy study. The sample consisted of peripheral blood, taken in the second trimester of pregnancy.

CDR3 coding DNA: TGTGCCAGCAGCTCCGGGACTAGCGCTCCCAGGGGGGAGCAGTACTTC. Encoded protein: CASSSGTSAPRGEQYF. This chain uses TRBV11-2 with TRBJ2-7, with TRBD2 matching over 10 bases. Per germline, CDR1 SGHAT and CDR2 FQNNGV. V was clipped by 4 bases and J by 7 bases; unmatched bases: 13. The CDR3 sequence is 16 residues long.